This TCR beta chain was identified in a study of type 1 regulatory T cells. Overall study context: This in vitro CD4 product, T-allo10, is enriched for Tr1 cells and alloantigen-specific.

Turning to this clonotype: Its antigen is unidentified.

Trimming left V 11 bases short and J 1 base short, with 10 bases between. Looked up from germline, CDR1 is SEHNR and CDR2 is FQNEAQ (reference sequence). CDR3 length equals 12 residues. TCRdb called the reads again in MiXCR, with one record for every CDR3 protein. The sample includes about 69,000 distinct CDR3 sequences, 20% of them seen just once. General observations from the study: Tr1 cells had a more restricted TCR repertoire than non-Tr1 cells.

This receptor was obtained from a human donor in good health. V gene TRBV7-9 combines with J gene TRBJ2-3; D is uncertain. Source material: cultured type 1 regulatory T (Tr1) cells, either the whole culture or a sorted fraction (not recorded which). CDR3 protein: CALSLGTDTQYF. CDR3 nucleotides: TGTGCCCTTTCGCTCGGCACAGATACGCAGTATTTT. Filled out from reference TRBV7-9 and TRBJ2-3, the complete variable domain reads DTGVSQNPRHKITKRGQNVTFRCDPISEHNRLYWYRQTLGQGPEFLTYFQNEAQLEKSRLLSDRFSAERPKGSFSTLEIQRTEQGDSAMYLCALSLGTDTQYFGPGTRLTVL.